The rows below give T cell receptor beta chains drawn from one sample of a study of blood T cell repertoires in COVID-19. Sequencing was performed with immunoSEQ multiplex PCR; in TCRdb, only in-frame clones are kept and a portion is missing. The table has about 140,000 clones, roughly 84% seen once. What was sequenced was peripheral blood. All receptors derive from a woman aged 55 to 70 with acute or convalescent COVID-19. CDR3s include the opening cysteine and the closing phenylalanine or tryptophan. Each record gives: J gene, V gene, clone size, D gene, CDR3 DNA, CDR3 protein. The D gene is left open where the match is weak. Clone size, where shown, is once, few, many, or a class for clones that have expanded.

TRBJ1-6 | TRBV6-4 | . | . | TGTGCCAGCAGTGACTCAGCCACAGGACGATCACCCCTCCACTTT | CASSDSATGRSPLHF
TRBJ2-7 | TRBV5-1 | . | TRBD1 | TGCGCCAGCAGCTTGGACACAGGGGGCTTCTCCTACGAGCAGTACTTC | CASSLDTGGFSYEQYF
TRBJ1-5 | TRBV30 | few | TRBD1 | TGTGCCTGGATGCCGGGACAGGGTTACAATCAGCCCCAGCATTTT | CAWMPGQGYNQPQHF
TRBJ2-7 | TRBV3-1/TRBV3-2 | . | TRBD2 | TGTGCCAGCAGCCCCAGCGGGGGACACCCTTTGGTGATGTCCTACGAGCAGTACTTC | CASSPSGGHPLVMSYEQYF
TRBJ2-5 | TRBV6-6 | . | TRBD1 | TGTGCCAGCAGGTCCGACAGGGCTATACAAGAGACCCAGTACTTC | CASRSDRAIQETQYF
TRBJ2-3 | TRBV12-3/TRBV12-4 | few | . | TGTGCCAGCAGTCCTAGGGATACGCAGTATTTT | CASSPRDTQYF
TRBJ1-5 | TRBV6-2/TRBV6-3 | . | . | TGTGCCAGCAGTCGTACGAGGGATCAGCCCCAGCATTTT | CASSRTRDQPQHF
TRBJ1-2 | TRBV19 | . | . | TGTGCCAGTAGTATAAATTTTGGCACAGGACCTTCTAACTATGGCTACACCTTC | CASSINFGTGPSNYGYTF
TRBJ2-1 | TRBV20-1 | . | TRBD2 | TGCAGTGCTAGTCCCCTAGCGGGGGGCCGTAATGAGCAGTTCTTC | CSASPLAGGRNEQFF
TRBJ1-3 | TRBV9 | once | . | TGTGCCAGCAGCGCTCCGCGGGGAGGCGCTGGAAACACCATATATTTT | CASSAPRGGAGNTIYF
TRBJ1-1 | TRBV4-2 | . | . | TGTGCCAGCAGCCAAGATAGGGGACAAGGCGAGAACACTGAAGCTTTCTTT | CASSQDRGQGENTEAFF
TRBJ1-3 | TRBV6-6 | . | . | TGTGCCAGCACCCCCCAGGGTTACGGAAACACCATATATTTT | CASTPQGYGNTIYF
TRBJ1-5 | TRBV6-5 | . | . | TGTGCCAGCAGTTACTCGGGTTCAGGGCAAGGGCAGCCCCAGCATTTT | CASSYSGSGQGQPQHF
TRBJ2-7 | TRBV4-2 | . | TRBD2 | TGTGCCAGCAGCCAAGGTTGGGCCGGGACTAGCGGGGGGGCCTACGAGCAGTACTTC | CASSQGWAGTSGGAYEQYF
TRBJ1-1 | TRBV7-9 | . | . | TGTGCCAGCAGCCAGGGGCGATCCATGAACACTGAAGCTTTCTTT | CASSQGRSMNTEAFF
TRBJ2-7 | TRBV5-5 | . | . | TGTGCCAGCAGCTTGCGATGGGGCGACTACGAGCAGTACTTC | CASSLRWGDYEQYF
TRBJ1-4 | TRBV4-1 | . | . | TGCGCCAGCAGCCAAGATCCCCGGGGGGGTGAAAAACTGTTTTTT | CASSQDPRGGEKLFF
TRBJ2-3 | TRBV4-2 | . | . | TGTGCCAGCAGCCAAGAAAGAAGGGGGATAGCAGATACGCAGTATTTT | CASSQERRGIADTQYF
TRBJ2-3 | TRBV6-5 | . | TRBD1 | TGTGCCAGCACCTCAGTACAGGGGTTTAATACGCAGTATTTT | CASTSVQGFNTQYF
TRBJ1-4 | TRBV10-3 | . | TRBD1 | TGTGCCATCAGTGAGTCGGGACAGTTGGGGGAAAAACTGTTTTTT | CAISESGQLGEKLFF
TRBJ1-2 | TRBV29-1 | few | . | TGCAGCGTGGACACCGGCGGAAACTATGGCTACACCTTC | CSVDTGGNYGYTF
TRBJ2-7 | TRBV28 | . | . | TGTGCCAGCACTAATCAAGAATCCTCCTACGAGCAGTACTTC | CASTNQESSYEQYF
TRBJ2-5 | TRBV6-6 | . | TRBD2 | TGTGCCAGCAGTTACTCGAGACTAGCGGGGGGCCAGTACTTC | CASSYSRLAGGQYF
TRBJ1-1 | TRBV7-9 | many | TRBD1 | TGTGCCAGCAGCTTAGTGGGGACAGAGAACACTGAAGCTTTCTTT | CASSLVGTENTEAFF
TRBJ2-7 | TRBV3-1/TRBV3-2 | . | TRBD1 | TGTGCCAGCAGCTCCCGGGACAGGGGATTGGGCTCCTACGAGCAGTACTTC | CASSSRDRGLGSYEQYF
TRBJ2-1 | TRBV11-2 | few | TRBD1 | TGTGCCAGCAGCCCCAAATGGGACAGTTCCAATGAGCAGTTCTTC | CASSPKWDSSNEQFF
TRBJ2-3 | TRBV6-5 | . | TRBD2 | TGTGCCAGCAGATCCGGGACTAGCGGCACAGATACGCAGTATTTT | CASRSGTSGTDTQYF
TRBJ2-3 | TRBV9 | . | . | TGTGCCAGCAGCGTAGCAGTGGACTCAAGCACAGATACGCAGTATTTT | CASSVAVDSSTDTQYF
TRBJ1-5 | TRBV19 | . | . | TGTGCCAGTAGTATAATCCGGGGGGCATTGAGTCAGCCCCAGCATTTT | CASSIIRGALSQPQHF
TRBJ2-2 | TRBV4-1 | . | . | TGCGCCAGCAGCCAAGACGGCGGGGTGAACACCGGGGAGCTGTTTTTT | CASSQDGGVNTGELFF
TRBJ2-3 | TRBV28 | once | . | TGTGCCAGCAGTTTGGGGGGGGCCGGTACAGATACGCAGTATTTT | CASSLGGAGTDTQYF
TRBJ2-5 | TRBV7-9 | . | . | TGTGCCAGCAGCTTCTTGACAGACCAAGAGACCCAGTACTTC | CASSFLTDQETQYF
TRBJ1-1 | TRBV2 | . | . | TGTGCCAGCAGTGGTTCTTCAGGGCAAGCTTTCTTT | CASSGSSGQAFF
TRBJ1-6 | TRBV4-2 | . | . | TGTGCCAGCAGCCAGCCCGGGACTCGAACTTCACCCCTCCACTTT | CASSQPGTRTSPLHF
TRBJ1-2 | TRBV7-9 | . | TRBD1 | TGTGCCAGCAGCCCTTTTCGGGACAGCTATGGCTACACCTTC | CASSPFRDSYGYTF
TRBJ2-3 | TRBV5-1 | . | . | TGCGCCAGCAGCTTGGGGGGACTCGAGGATACGCAGTATTTT | CASSLGGLEDTQYF
TRBJ2-7 | TRBV7-8 | once | TRBD2 | TGTGCCAGCAGCTCCCAAACTAGCGGGACAGTCTACGAGCAGTACTTC | CASSSQTSGTVYEQYF
TRBJ1-1 | TRBV2 | . | . | TGTGCCAGCAGGACGGAACAGGGCTTTAACACTGAAGCTTTCTTT | CASRTEQGFNTEAFF
TRBJ2-1 | TRBV7-2 | . | TRBD2 | TGTGCCAGCCTAACTAGCGGGGATTACAATGAGCAGTTCTTC | CASLTSGDYNEQFF
TRBJ2-2 | TRBV11-3 | . | . | TGTGCCAGCAGCTTTGGAGGAAACACCGGGGAGCTGTTTTTT | CASSFGGNTGELFF
TRBJ1-1 | TRBV13 | . | . | TGTGCCAGCAGCTGGAGGGGCCTCGTGAACACTGAAGCTTTCTTT | CASSWRGLVNTEAFF
TRBJ1-4 | TRBV14 | . | . | TGTGCCAGCAGCCAAGACGCCAACATCCGAAAACTGTTTTTT | CASSQDANIRKLFF
TRBJ2-2 | TRBV12-3/TRBV12-4 | few | . | TGTGCCACCCACGCCAGGGTCGGGGAGCTGTTTTTT | CATHARVGELFF
TRBJ1-4 | TRBV19 | once | . | TGTGCCAGTAGTATGGGGACACACAATGAAAAACTGTTTTTT | CASSMGTHNEKLFF
TRBJ2-7 | TRBV30 | many | TRBD2 | TGTGCCTGGACTAGCGGGGATCCCTACGAGCAGTACTTC | CAWTSGDPYEQYF
TRBJ2-7 | TRBV4-1 | . | . | TGCGCCAGCAGCCAAGATGAGGGGAGGGAGCAGTACTTC | CASSQDEGREQYF
TRBJ2-1 | TRBV6-2/TRBV6-3 | . | . | TGTGCCAGCAGCTCCCTAGAAGCCAATGAGCAGTTCTTC | CASSSLEANEQFF
TRBJ2-6 | TRBV19 | . | . | TGTGCCAGTAGTCCCTCCCGGGGGTTGGGGGCCAACGTCCTGACTTTC | CASSPSRGLGANVLTF
TRBJ2-7 | TRBV3-1/TRBV3-2 | . | TRBD1 | TGTGCCAGCAGCCAAGGAGGGCTCGGACAGGGGATGAGCCACGAGCAGTACTTC | CASSQGGLGQGMSHEQYF
TRBJ2-7 | TRBV6-6 | . | TRBD1 | TGTGCCAGCAGTTACTCGACAGGGGGAAACGAGCAGTACTTC | CASSYSTGGNEQYF
TRBJ1-2 | TRBV6-2/TRBV6-3 | . | TRBD1 | TGTGCCAGCAGTTACGGGGGACAGACAGTATATGGCTACACCTTC | CASSYGGQTVYGYTF
TRBJ2-4 | TRBV6-5 | once | . | TGTGCCAGCGCCGTAGAGAACATTCAGTACTTC | CASAVENIQYF
TRBJ1-6 | TRBV30 | . | . | TGTGCCTGGAGTCCCGGGACCTATAATTCACCCCTCCACTTT | CAWSPGTYNSPLHF
TRBJ2-3 | TRBV9 | once | TRBD2 | TGTGCCAGCAGCCCCGGGGGAGGGTTCTCCGCAGATACGCAGTATTTT | CASSPGGGFSADTQYF
TRBJ2-3 | TRBV5-1 | . | TRBD2 | TGCGCCAGCAGCCTCCTGGCTAGCGGGGGGGCAGATACGCAGTATTTT | CASSLLASGGADTQYF
TRBJ2-1 | TRBV5-4 | . | TRBD2 | TGTGCCAGCAGCGGGCGGGGGGATGAGCAGTTCTTC | CASSGRGDEQFF
TRBJ2-3 | TRBV6-2/TRBV6-3 | many | TRBD2 | TGTGCCAGCAGTTCAAACACTCTAGCGGGGGGGCCATCAGATACGCAGTATTTT | CASSSNTLAGGPSDTQYF
TRBJ1-2 | TRBV19 | . | TRBD1 | TGTGCCAGTAGTCGACAGGGGTCGAGCTATGGCTACACCTTC | CASSRQGSSYGYTF
TRBJ1-1 | TRBV4-1 | . | . | TGCGCCAGCAGCCAAGCCCTGACAGTTGAAGCTTTCTTT | CASSQALTVEAFF
TRBJ2-7 | TRBV3-1/TRBV3-2 | . | TRBD1 | TGTGCCAGCAGCCAAGTAGGGGGCCCCTACGAGCAGTACTTC | CASSQVGGPYEQYF